Shown below are 6 T cell receptor beta chains from a single sample sequenced in a study of shared clonotypes between healthy human individuals. The protocol was immunoSEQ multiplex PCR, while the TCRdb copy is restricted to in-frame clones and leaves out a portion. The sample lists under 850,000 clones; 55% to 80% were seen once. The material sequenced was memory CD4+ T cells sorted from blood. Subset given: CD45RA-negative fraction. The receptors derive from a young woman in good health.

The chain has TRBV5-1 and TRBJ2-1; D not certain. Trimming shortened V by 7 bases and J by 5 bases, and 19 bases separated the two germline ends. The CDR3 has 15 residues. The germline CDR1 and CDR2 sequences are SGHRS and YFSETQ. The CDR3: CASQPGGLEDNEQFF. CDR3 in DNA: TGCGCCAGCCAGCCTGGCGGCCTCGAAGACAATGAGCAGTTCTTC.

This rearrangement joins TRBV15 to TRBJ1-1; possible D gene TRBD1, 5 bases. V was clipped by 0 bases and J by 6 bases, with 8 bases between them. The germline V gene encodes CDR1 LNHNV and CDR2 YYDKDF (reference sequence). The CDR3 has 13 amino acids. The CDR3 here is CATSREAGSEAFF. The CDR3 DNA reads as TGTGCCACCAGCAGAGAGGCAGGGTCTGAAGCTTTCTTT.

The rearrangement uses TRBV19 and TRBJ2-3; D possibly matches TRBD1 or TRBD2 (5 bases each). V lost 6 bases, J lost 2 bases, and 12 bases lay in between. Per the germline V gene, CDR1 is LNHDA and CDR2 is SQIVND (reference sequence). The CDR3 has 14 residues. In nucleotides, the CDR3 is TGTGCCAGTAGAACTCGGGACCACACAGATACGCAGTATTTT. This gives the protein CASRTRDHTDTQYF.

This chain links TRBV28 with TRBJ1-5; no clear D gene. The CDR3 length is 12 residues. Per the germline V gene, CDR1 is MDHEN and CDR2 is SYDVKM. The V end lost 4 bases, the J end lost 6 bases, and 7 bases lay between the germline ends. The CDR3 spells CASSWGSQPQHF. The CDR3 DNA reads as TGTGCCAGCAGTTGGGGAAGTCAGCCCCAGCATTTT.

On this clone itself: The same CDR3 is also encoded by other DNA sequences in this sample. This chain links TRBV6-1 with TRBJ1-1, with D maybe TRBD1 (5 bases). V was clipped by 6 bases and J by 1 base, with 12 bases between them. The CDR3 consists of 14 residues. Germline CDR1 reads MNHNS; CDR2 reads SASEGT. CDR3 DNA: TGTGCCAGCAGCACAAGGGGTGGGAACACTGAAGCTTTCTTT. The encoded protein is CASSTRGGNTEAFF.

This chain connects TRBV28 to TRBJ2-4; 8 nucleotides align to TRBD2. V shed 4 bases, J shed 9 bases, and the junction held 8 bases outside the gene matches. CDR1 is MDHEN, CDR2 SYDVKM, per germline. This CDR3 has 14 amino acids. The CDR3 sequence: CASSSIGLAIIQYF. The CDR3 coding sequence is TGTGCCAGCAGTTCCATCGGACTAGCAATCATTCAGTACTTC.